The 27 T cell receptor beta chains below all came from one sample that was sequenced in a study of regulatory T cells in long-lasting Graves disease. The time point here: newly diagnosed GD, antithyroid drugs for less than 3 months. PBMC RNA served as the TCR library source. Arm-PCR with iRepertoire HTBI primers amplified the CDR3 regions for these TCR beta libraries. TCRdb passed the multiplex PCR reads through MiXCR, listing each CDR3 protein once. The sample lists a few hundred thousand distinct CDR3 sequences, about 17% occurring once. These data are also associated with another study on T cells in Graves' hyperthyroidism and ophthalmopathy.

Source: peripheral blood mononuclear cells (PBMCs), taken at new diagnosis, from a patient treated with antithyroid drugs. The receptors here all came from a woman aged 25 to 45 with Graves disease.

This clonotype was observed many times. The rearrangement links TRBV7-3 to TRBJ1-1; weak D call: TRBD1 (6 bases). This CDR3 has 13 residues. The germline CDR1 and CDR2 sequences are SGHTA and FQGTGA. The V gene lost 2 bases and the J gene lost 3 bases, with 7 bases spanning the gap. This CDR3 is CASSLQGYTEAFF. Here the CDR3 DNA reads TGTGCCAGCAGCTTACAGGGGTACACTGAAGCTTTCTTT.

This clonotype was seen more than once but under ten times. A much larger clone sits a single nucleotide away, making a read error possible. The chain uses TRBV11-1 and TRBJ2-5, with 7 nucleotides matching TRBD2. This CDR3 has 14 amino acids. Germline V gene data show CDR1 as SGHAT and CDR2 as FQDESV (reference sequence). Losses at the gene ends were 5 bases for V and 5 bases for J; bases not matched to a gene: 8. In DNA form, the CDR3 reads TGTGCCAGCAGCCCAGGGAGGGCCCCCGAGACCCAGTACTTC. Protein: CASSPGRAPETQYF.

This clonotype was picked up many times. J is TRBJ2-5 and V is TRBV12-5; 8 bases map to TRBD1. The CDR3 is 14 residues long. Germline CDR1 and CDR2: LGHNT and FRNRAP. The V gene end was trimmed by 6 bases and the J gene end by 4 bases; junction bases not matched to a gene: 7. CDR3 protein: CASGTGQGGETQYF. The DNA of the CDR3 is TGTGCTAGTGGCACTGGACAGGGAGGAGAGACCCAGTACTTC. The full variable domain, in which reference TRBV12-5 and TRBJ2-5 provide the parts outside the CDR3, is DARVTQTPRHKVTEMGQEVTMRCQPILGHNTVFWYRQTMMQGLELLAYFRNRAPLDDSGMPKDRFSAEMPDATLATLKIQPSEPRDSAVYFCASGTGQGGETQYFGPGTRLLVL.

This clonotype was observed at least ten times. The rearrangement joins TRBV20-1 to TRBJ2-5; D perhaps matches TRBD2 (5 bases). V was cut by 3 bases and J by 3 bases, with 5 bases left in between. The CDR3 covers 11 residues. Germline V gene lookup returns CDR1 DFQATT and CDR2 SNEGSKA (reference sequence). CDR3 sequence (DNA): TGCAGTGCTAGGGGAGAAGAGACCCAGTACTTC. Protein sequence: CSARGEETQYF.

This rearrangement joins TRBV15 to TRBJ2-7, with TRBD1 matching 7 bases. Germline CDR1 LNHNV, CDR2 YYDKDF (reference sequence). The CDR3 length is 16 residues. With V trimmed by 5 bases and J by 0 bases, 10 bases remained unmatched. CDR3 sequence (DNA): TGTGCCACCAGCGGTCCCGGGACAGTGGTCTCCTACGAGCAGTACTTC. Residues: CATSGPGTVVSYEQYF.

The rearrangement links TRBV11-2 to TRBJ1-1; 8 bases match TRBD1. CDR3 size: 13 residues. The V gene's germline CDR1 is SGHAT and CDR2 FQNNGV. V shed 2 bases, J shed 6 bases, and the junction held 2 bases outside the gene matches. The CDR3 DNA reads TGTGCCAGCAGCTTACAGGGGGCGCCTGAAGCTTTCTTT. Translating gives CASSLQGAPEAFF. The full variable domain, in which reference TRBV11-2 and TRBJ1-1 provide the parts outside the CDR3, is EAGVAQSPRYKIIEKRQSVAFWCNPISGHATLYWYQQILGQGPKLLIQFQNNGVVDDSQLPKDRFSAERLKGVDSTLKIQPAKLEDSAVYLCASSLQGAPEAFFGQGTRLTVV.

The CDR3 bases are TGCAGCGTTGAATTAGCGAACACCGGGGAGCTGTTTTTT. This translates into CSVELANTGELFF. This chain connects TRBV29-1 to TRBJ2-2; D gene ambiguous. Germline CDR1 SQVTM, CDR2 ANQGSEA. Trimming took 2 bases from V and 0 from J, leaving 4 bases between them. There are 13 residues in the CDR3.

This clonotype was counted a few times. One end of the junction is discordant with germline, which a read error may explain. V gene TRBV7-9 combines with J gene TRBJ1-1; D remains ambiguous. Germline V lookup: CDR1 SEHNR, CDR2 FQNEAQ (reference sequence). This CDR3 region has 13 residues. CDR3 sequence (DNA): TGTGCCAGCAGCTTATCGGGGAACACTGAAGCTTCCTTT. As protein: CASSLSGNTEASF.

This clonotype was detected ten times or more. The chain combines TRBV18 with TRBJ1-5; no firm D call. V lost 5 bases, J lost 0 bases, and 5 bases lay in between. The CDR3 sequence is 13 residues long. Germline V CDR1 and CDR2: KGHSH, LQKENI. The CDR3 DNA is TGTGCCAGCTCAGACGATAGCAATCAGCCCCAGCATTTT. This encodes CASSDDSNQPQHF.

About this clonotype itself: A read error likely explains this, since a far larger clone differs by one base. The chain has TRBV7-2 and TRBJ1-5, with D unclear. This CDR3 has 14 amino acids. CDR1 and CDR2 from the germline V gene are SGHTA and FQGNSA. The CDR3 sequence: CVSSLDGTRQPQHF. CDR3 in DNA: TGTGTCAGCAGCTTAGATGGAACGCGCCAGCCCCAGCATTTT. Combining the CDR3 with reference TRBV7-2 and TRBJ1-5 gives the whole variable domain GAGVSQSPSNKVTEKGKDVELRCDPISGHTALYWYRQSLGQGLEFLIYFQGNSAPDKSGLPSDRFSAERTGGSVSTLTIQRTQQEDSAVYLCVSSLDGTRQPQHFGDGTRLSIL.

This clonotype was seen ten or more times. The V call is TRBV15, the J call TRBJ1-1; maybe TRBD1 (5 bases). V lost 7 bases to trimming and J lost 0 bases, with 18 bases between them. The germline V gene has CDR1 LNHNV and CDR2 YYDKDF (reference sequence). This CDR3 is 16 amino acids long. CDR3 in amino acids: CATTLLPADMNTEAFF. CDR3 nucleotides: TGTGCCACCACGCTCCTACCAGCGGACATGAACACTGAAGCTTTCTTT.

At least ten counts were recorded for this clonotype. This chain uses TRBV29-1 with TRBJ2-1, with TRBD1 identical over 7 bases. CDR1 and CDR2 from the germline V gene are SQVTM and ANQGSEA. The CDR3 extends over 14 amino acids. The junction had 6 bases not matched to a gene; V was cut back by 3 bases and J by 4 bases. This CDR3 is CSVDRPGQYNEQFF. The CDR3 DNA reads as TGCAGCGTTGACCGTCCGGGACAGTACAATGAGCAGTTCTTC.

In its sample, this clonotype was seen once. One base separates it from a far larger clone, so it is likely a read error. CDR3 bases: TGTGCCAGCAGCCCGGGGACCTACTCCTACGAGCAGTGCTTC. Amino acids: CASSPGTYSYEQCF. The chain has TRBV7-9 and TRBJ2-7, with D perhaps given as TRBD1 or TRBD2 (5 bases each). The CDR3 is 14 amino acids. Germline V gene lookup returns CDR1 SEHNR and CDR2 FQNEAQ (reference sequence).

There are many counts of this clonotype. This chain connects TRBV19 to TRBJ1-1, with D uncertain. The germline gives CDR1 LNHDA, CDR2 SQIVND (reference sequence). V shed 9 bases and J shed 0 bases, with 14 bases lying between them. This CDR3 has 14 amino acids. In nucleotides, the CDR3 is TGTGCCAGCAGCTCCCGTTCAATGAACACTGAAGCTTTCTTT. This gives the protein CASSSRSMNTEAFF.

This clonotype was counted many times. J is TRBJ2-3 and V is TRBV2, with D possibly TRBD2 on 6 matching bases. V dropped 5 bases and J dropped 3 bases, with 12 bases sitting between them. Germline loops: CDR1 SNHLY, CDR2 FYNNEI. The CDR3 consists of 14 residues. The CDR3 DNA follows: TGTGCCAGCAGTTATCTAGCGCCAACAGATACGCAGTATTTT. Residues: CASSYLAPTDTQYF.

As to this clonotype: A much bigger clone sits one base away, suggesting this may be a read error. The chain employs TRBV7-2 and TRBJ1-1; 8 bases match TRBD1. The germline V gene has CDR1 SGHTA and CDR2 FQGNSA. This CDR3 comprises 14 residues. The CDR3 here is CAGSQYRGGSEAFF. CDR3 DNA: TGTGCCGGCAGCCAATACAGGGGGGGCTCTGAAGCTTTCTTT.

This clonotype was found many times. CDR3 in amino acids: CASSEYRDETEAFF. The CDR3 DNA sequence: TGTGCCAGCAGTGAATACAGGGACGAGACTGAAGCTTTCTTT. The rearrangement links TRBV6-1 to TRBJ1-1, with D tentatively TRBD1 (6 bases). The V end was cut by 2 bases, the J end by 5 bases, with 12 bases between. The CDR3 extends over 14 amino acids. Germline-derived CDR1 and CDR2 are MNHNS and SASEGT.

This clonotype was seen only a few times. The chain recombines TRBV6-2 or TRBV6-3 with TRBJ2-6; D assignment may be TRBD1 or TRBD2 (5 bases each). This CDR3 contains 18 residues. From germline, CDR1 is MNHEY and CDR2 SVGEGT. V was trimmed by 6 bases and J by 1 base, leaving 19 bases between them. Written as DNA, the CDR3 is TGTGCCAGCAGCTATTTCGGGGTAGGGGAATCTGGGGCCAACGTCCTGACTTTC. This translates into CASSYFGVGESGANVLTF.

This clonotype came up many times. The chain carries TRBV29-1 and TRBJ2-1; 11 positions match TRBD1. The CDR3 contains 15 residues. Germline V CDR1 and CDR2: SQVTM, ANQGSEA. J was trimmed by 1 base and V by 6 bases; bases with no gene match: 5. The chain's CDR3 is CSVGGTGGSYNEQFF. CDR3 nucleotide sequence: TGCAGCGTAGGCGGGACAGGGGGTTCCTACAATGAGCAGTTCTTC.

This clonotype was observed at least ten times. This chain connects TRBV19 to TRBJ1-4; D not certain. Trimming took off 5 bases at V and 0 bases at J, with 10 bases between the two ends. The CDR3 extends over 15 amino acids. From germline, CDR1 is LNHDA and CDR2 SQIVND (reference sequence). Written as DNA, the CDR3 is TGTGCCAGTAGTGGACCGGCTGCAACTAATGAAAAACTGTTTTTT. This codes for CASSGPAATNEKLFF. Full variable domain (rest looked up from reference TRBV19 and TRBJ1-4): DGGITQSPKYLFRKEGQNVTLSCEQNLNHDAMYWYRQDPGQGLRLIYYSQIVNDFQKGDIAEGYSVSREKKESFPLTVTSAQKNPTAFYLCASSGPAATNEKLFFGSGTQLSVL.

This clonotype was seen ten or more times. The V and J genes are TRBV12-3 or TRBV12-4 and TRBJ2-3, with TRBD1 identical over 10 bases. With the DNA end fitting TRBJ2-5 better, the J assignment may be wrong. The CDR3 extends over 16 amino acids. CDR3 nucleotide sequence: TGTGCCAGCAGCTCGGGAGACAGGGGGCGTGCAGAGACCCAGTACTTC. It translates to CASSSGDRGRAETQYF.

This clonotype was seen at least ten times. The rearrangement links TRBV29-1 to TRBJ2-2; TRBD2 matches 10 bases. The V and J ends lost 2 bases and 1 base, in that order; junction bases with no gene match: 7. The CDR3 length is 17 residues. Germline V gene sequence: CDR1 SQVTM, CDR2 ANQGSEA. CDR3 DNA: TGCAGCGTTGAACAGGCTAGCGGGGGAGTGAACACCGGGGAGCTGTTTTTT. This codes for CSVEQASGGVNTGELFF.

This clonotype was observed many times. This chain uses TRBV12-3 or TRBV12-4 with TRBJ2-7, with D uncertain. The CDR3 totals 16 residues. Trimming left V 1 base short and J 4 bases short, with 17 bases between. CDR3 bases: TGTGCCAGCAGTTTAGGCCCCGGACCAGATAAATACGAGCAGTACTTC. Translated, it gives CASSLGPGPDKYEQYF.

About this clonotype: It differs at one base from a far larger clone, so likely a read error. The chain joins TRBV7-9 to TRBJ1-1; possibly TRBD1 for D (6 bases). Germline CDR1 is SEHNR and CDR2 is FQNEAQ (reference sequence). The CDR3 contains 14 residues. V was cut by 4 bases and J by 6 bases, with 15 bases left in between. The CDR3 sequence: CASSSRPDSPEAFF. The CDR3 coding sequence is TGTGCCAGCAGCTCCCGGCCGGACAGCCCTGAAGCTTTCTTT.

This clonotype was counted a few times. CDR3 region: CASGSQGVRTEAFF. The CDR3 coding sequence is TGTGCTAGTGGTTCACAGGGGGTAAGGACTGAAGCTTTCTTT. The chain uses TRBV12-5 and TRBJ1-1, with 8 bases lining up with TRBD1. Germline V gives CDR1 LGHNT, CDR2 FRNRAP. The CDR3 has 14 amino acids. Unmatched junction bases numbered 6, after V lost 4 bases and J lost 5 bases.

Concerning this clonotype: It is likely a read error: a sequence one base away is far more abundant. V usage is TRBV11-1 and J usage is TRBJ2-3; D is unresolved. The CDR3 sequence is 15 residues long. Trimming shortened V by 5 bases and J by 2 bases, and 14 bases separated the two germline ends. CDR1 is SGHAT, CDR2 FQDESV, per germline (reference sequence). The CDR3 coding sequence is TGTGCCAGCAGCGTCTTCCGGGCGAACACAGATACGCAGTATTTT. It yields the protein CASSVFRANTDTQYF.

This clonotype has at least ten counts. The genes are TRBV12-5 and TRBJ1-1, with no clear D. Trimming cost V 1 base and J 3 bases, with 6 bases left between them. CDR3 length: 13 amino acids. CDR1 is LGHNT and CDR2 is FRNRAP in the germline V gene. In DNA, the CDR3 is TGTGCTAGTGGTTTGGATATCGACACTGAAGCTTTCTTT. Its protein product is CASGLDIDTEAFF.